Included here is one T cell receptor (beta chain) sequence, with context. This clone was seen a few times. The specificity of this receptor is unknown. No much larger clone exists at a distance of one base, and base qualities are not known. This sample is drawn from a study of blood T cell repertoires in COVID-19 (TCRdb year 2020). About the investigation overall: Samples from collaborators originated in the United States, Italy and Spain and spanned both the acute and convalescent phases of COVID-19. The material from the prospective study consisted of cDNA or gDNA derived from T cells, B-cell-depleted T cells, or PBMCs. Deeply sampled blood TCRbeta repertoires from subjects exposed to, actively infected with, or recovered from COVID-19 were included in the dataset. A freely available public database, intended as a resource for researchers studying the immune response to SARS-CoV-2, is where the repertoires were released. The samples were drawn from two sources: the first 160 participants of the ongoing ImmuneRACE study, and 1,254 subjects contributed by 6 global collaborators. Nearly every sample came with metadata listing a de-identified subject ID, COVID-19 status, age in years and sex. Where available, HLA class I and class II types were taken from metadata supplied by the sample provider and were not determined by assay-based typing. Broader findings and caveats from the paper: How much clinical and demographic metadata was included differed by source and by participant, and the metadata was provided uncurated.

TCRbeta CDR3 regions were amplified from genomic DNA by means of the immunoSEQ Assay, a bias-controlled multiplex PCR. The study's processing was this. Within the assay, amplification of reference gene primers was used to estimate how many nucleated cells each sample contained. Sequence reads were collapsed and filtered to measure the absolute abundance of every unique TCRbeta CDR3 rearrangement. For each sample, productive Simpson clonality was calculated by taking the square root of Simpson's diversity index across productive rearrangements. The table was pulled from immuneACCESS by TCRdb, which kept in-frame rearrangements only. Such tables lose some clones; where checked, under half of the loss comes from unresolved V genes, and the rest has no known cause. That table supplies the V and J calls and clone size; D and trimming were determined from the DNA. The table for this sample lists approximately 130,000 clones; about four fifths of them were counted only once. Clones ranked in the top ten supply over 15% of the sample.

Enrolling through a virtual design, the prospective study's participants ranged in age from roughly 18 to 90 years and lived across more than 20 United States geographic areas. To assign participants to cohorts, the prospective study relied on clinical history that participants themselves reported in a screening survey and a study questionnaire. ImmuneRACE Cohort 3 recovered participants were defined by two consecutive negative NP/OP PCR tests, healthcare professional clearance, or symptom resolution. Each participant in the prospective study had whole blood, serum and a nasopharyngeal or oropharyngeal swab collected by mobile phlebotomists. Over a roughly 2-month period, participants in the prospective study had the option of providing additional blood draws and questionnaires. Blood samples from the prospective study were shipped frozen or at room temperature prior to DNA extraction. CDR1 SGHRS and CDR2 YFSETQ were looked up in the germline V gene. Its CDR3 holds 17 amino acids, cysteine through phenylalanine. Here the CDR3 DNA is all that survives: 51 bases in frame from base 1. Germline trimming: 4 bases from V, 7 bases from J; junction bases outside gene matches: 9.

The chain is assembled from TRBV5-1 and TRBJ2-1; 15 of the junction bases match TRBD2. The sequenced sample was PBMCs or T cells enriched from blood (not recorded which). The sequence was collected from a man aged 30 to 39 who had recovered from COVID-19. In nucleotide form, the sequence is TGCGCCAGCAGCCCACGGACTAGCGGGGGGGCTTTAAATGAGCAGTTCTTC. It translates as CASSPRTSGGALNEQFF.